Listed here is a single T cell receptor (beta chain). Its antigen is as yet unknown. PCR used 60 Vbeta primers and 13 Jbeta primers. Method: immunoSEQ multiplex PCR; TCRdb's copy keeps in-frame clones and lacks some. Seen here are 150,000 to 250,000 clones, 79% observed once, and the top ten hold roughly 1.5%. The CDR3 length is 15 residues. The trim removed 0 bases at V and 5 bases at J, leaving 5 bases unmatched. The germline gives CDR1 SGDLS, CDR2 YYNGEE. This entry comes from a study of cytomegalovirus exposure and HLA in healthy donors. At the level of the study: An analysis done earlier identified 90 million to 120 million unique TCR beta sequences from about 179 million T cells. Broader study findings: The study labeled more than 150 TCR beta chains cytomegalovirus-associated.

The chain links TRBV9 to TRBJ1-1, with 9 bases lining up with TRBD1. Sample: PBMCs. The clonotype was recovered from a girl between 5 and 17 years old in good health and CMV-seropositive. The CDR3 DNA is TGTGCCAGCAGCGTAGAAGGACAGGGGAGAACTGAAGCTTTCTTT. Protein: CASSVEGQGRTEAFF.